The 19 T cell receptor beta chains in this list originate from one sample, sequenced in a study of T cells in tuberculosis. Some clones are missing from TCRdb's copy, which holds only in-frame ones; the method was immunoSEQ multiplex PCR. The sample contains approximately 88,000 clones, roughly 88% of which appear only once. Thawed, overnight-rested PBMC were stained with GMM-loaded CD1B tetramer, viability dye and anti-CD3, then sorted. C32 glucose monomycolate from Rhodococcus equi was loaded onto the CD1B tetramers. Sequencing was carried out using CD1b-GMM tetramer-negative cells sorted from PBMCs. The receptors here all came from an adult woman with latent tuberculosis.

The V gene is TRBV6-5, the J gene TRBJ1-4; D remains ambiguous. The CDR3 loop spans 15 amino acids. V was cut by 2 bases and J by 1 base, with 8 bases left in between. Germline V gene data show CDR1 as MNHEY and CDR2 as SVGAGI. CDR3 DNA: TGTGCCAGCAGTTACCGGTTTGGAACTAATGAAAAACTGTTTTTT. It translates to CASSYRFGTNEKLFF.

The gene calls are TRBV15 and TRBJ2-1; D gene unclear. Germline values: CDR1 LNHNV, CDR2 YYDKDF (reference sequence). V was trimmed by 0 bases and J by 0 bases, leaving 9 bases between them. CDR3 length: 16 amino acids. CDR3 amino acids: CATSRDPRSSYNEQFF. The DNA of the CDR3 is TGTGCCACCAGCAGAGATCCACGGAGCTCCTACAATGAGCAGTTCTTC.

V usage is TRBV9 and J usage is TRBJ1-6; 7 nucleotides match TRBD1. V was pared by 3 bases and J by 7 bases, with 7 bases of the junction left unmatched. Germline V gene lookup returns CDR1 SGDLS and CDR2 YYNGEE. The CDR3 totals 15 residues. The chain's CDR3 is CASSDSGQTNSPLHF. The DNA for the CDR3 is TGTGCCAGCAGCGATTCGGGACAGACAAATTCACCCCTCCACTTT.

The chain couples TRBV5-4 to TRBJ1-2, with D hard to call. CDR1 is SGHNT and CDR2 is YYREEE in the germline V gene (reference sequence). V was cut by 3 bases and J by 4 bases, with 16 bases left in between. The CDR3 totals 15 residues. This CDR3 reads CASSSGESYFYGYTF. Written as DNA, the CDR3 is TGTGCCAGCAGCTCCGGGGAGAGTTATTTCTATGGCTACACCTTC.

In DNA, the CDR3 is TGCGCCAGCAGCCTCTCAGGGGTGAGGGGTGGCAATGAGCAGTTCTTC. Translation gives CASSLSGVRGGNEQFF. This chain connects TRBV5-1 to TRBJ2-1; maybe TRBD1 (6 bases). CDR1 and CDR2 from the germline V gene are SGHRS and YFSETQ. The CDR3 loop spans 16 amino acids. Trimming took off 4 bases at V and 6 bases at J, with 20 bases between the two ends.

The sample holds one count of this clone. The chain couples TRBV6-6 to TRBJ2-7; D could derive from TRBD1 or TRBD2 (5 bases each). There are 13 residues in the CDR3. CDR1 MNHNY and CDR2 SVGAGI come from the germline V gene (reference sequence). Trimming took 6 bases from V and 0 from J, leaving 9 bases between them. CDR3 sequence: CASRGGGSYEQYV. The DNA of the CDR3 is TGTGCCAGCAGGGGTGGGGGCTCCTACGAGCAGTACGTC.

The chain carries TRBV7-2 and TRBJ2-2; 9 nucleotides match TRBD2. V trimming: 5 bases; J trimming: 2 bases; junction bases outside the gene matches: 6. The germline CDR1 and CDR2 sequences are SGHTA and FQGNSA. CDR3 size: 16 residues. DNA for the CDR3: TGTGCCAGCAGCCCCCCGACTAGCGGCAACACCGGGGAGCTGTTTTTT. The encoded protein is CASSPPTSGNTGELFF.

CDR3 nucleotide sequence: TGCACCAGTGACAGCAAATGGCGCAATCAGCCCCAGCATTTT. This sequence encodes CTSDSKWRNQPQHF. This rearrangement joins TRBV1 to TRBJ1-5; the table's D call, TRBD1, was not checked against the DNA. TRBV1 is designated a pseudogene. CDR3 length equals 14 residues.

This clone was counted once. The chain is built from TRBV7-2 and TRBJ2-2, with 8 bases that match TRBD1. J gave up 1 base and V 5 bases, and 3 bases lay outside the gene matches. This CDR3 contains 15 residues. CDR1 is SGHTA, CDR2 FQGNSA, per germline. The CDR3 protein is CASSRTGKNTGELFF. The CDR3, as DNA: TGTGCCAGCAGCAGGACAGGGAAGAACACCGGGGAGCTGTTTTTT.

The rearrangement links TRBV6-5 to TRBJ1-4, with 8 bases aligning to TRBD1. V lost 6 bases and J lost 8; bases outside the gene matches: 8. The germline V gene encodes CDR1 MNHEY and CDR2 SVGAGI. This CDR3 is 14 amino acids long. The CDR3 sequence: CASSPGTGGEKLFF. The CDR3 DNA follows: TGTGCCAGCAGCCCCGGGACAGGAGGCGAAAAACTGTTTTTT.

The CDR3 region has the DNA TGTGCCAGCAGTGGACAGGGCGTCAATTCACCCCTCCACTTT. Translating gives CASSGQGVNSPLHF. This sequence joins TRBV2 and TRBJ1-6; 7 bases match TRBD1. The ends lost 4 bases at V and 7 bases at J; junction bases unmatched: 4. The CDR3 contains 14 residues. Germline V gene data show CDR1 as SNHLY and CDR2 as FYNNEI.

Only one count was recorded for this clone. V gene TRBV15 combines with J gene TRBJ2-1, with a possible D match to TRBD1 (5 bases). With 3 bases removed from V and 3 bases from J, the gap between germline ends came to 12 bases. Germline lookup yields CDR1 LNHNV and CDR2 YYDKDF (reference sequence). The CDR3 extends over 15 amino acids. CDR3 protein: CATSSQDTLYNEQFF. The CDR3 DNA is TGTGCCACCAGCAGCCAGGACACGCTCTACAATGAGCAGTTCTTC.

This chain uses TRBV15 with TRBJ1-5, with 7 bases fitting TRBD1. Trimming took 1 base from V and 2 from J; bases not matched to a gene: 5. Germline V gene sequence: CDR1 LNHNV, CDR2 YYDKDF (reference sequence). The CDR3 has 16 amino acids. This chain's CDR3 is CATSRGRQGGNQPQHF. For the CDR3, the DNA is TGTGCCACCAGCAGAGGCCGACAGGGAGGCAATCAGCCCCAGCATTTT. The full variable domain, completed using reference TRBV15 and TRBJ1-5, is DAMVIQNPRYQVTQFGKPVTLSCSQTLNHNVMYWYQQKSSQAPKLLFHYYDKDFNNEADTPDNFQSRRPNTSFCFLDIRSPGLGDTAMYLCATSRGRQGGNQPQHFGDGTRLSIL.

This rearrangement joins TRBV19 to TRBJ1-2; D ambiguous. There are 15 residues in the CDR3. Trimming took 3 bases from V and 0 from J, leaving 11 bases between them. Germline CDR1 is LNHDA and CDR2 is SQIVND (reference sequence). The CDR3, as DNA: TGTGCCAGTAGTATCTTACCGGGAGCTAACTATGGCTACACCTTC. This translates into CASSILPGANYGYTF.

This sequence joins TRBV5-4 and TRBJ2-1; 9 nucleotides align to TRBD2. This CDR3 has 15 amino acids. Germline-derived CDR1 and CDR2 are SGHNT and YYREEE (reference sequence). The V gene end was trimmed by 0 bases and the J gene end by 4 bases; junction bases not matched to a gene: 2. The CDR3 spells CASSLASGEYNEQFF. As DNA, the CDR3 is TGTGCCAGCAGCTTGGCTAGCGGGGAGTACAATGAGCAGTTCTTC.

The chain recombines TRBV27 with TRBJ1-4, with D unclear. Trimming stripped 2 bases from V and 0 bases from J, with 10 bases between. This CDR3 region has 16 residues. CDR1 is MNHEY and CDR2 is SMNVEV in the germline V gene (reference sequence). Written as DNA, the CDR3 is TGTGCCAGCAGTTTAGGCGGCAGTGCAACTAATGAAAAACTGTTTTTT. It specifies CASSLGGSATNEKLFF.

CDR3 loop: CASSLVRTAYNEQFF. The CDR3 DNA follows: TGTGCCAGCAGCTTGGTTCGGACAGCGTACAATGAGCAGTTCTTC. The J gene is TRBJ2-1, the V gene TRBV5-4; TRBD1 is a possible D gene (6 bases). Per the germline V gene, CDR1 is SGHNT and CDR2 is YYREEE (reference sequence). This CDR3 has 15 amino acids. The ends were cut back, 0 bases at V and 4 bases at J, with 11 bases in the middle.

The rearrangement joins TRBV2 to TRBJ1-2, with D possibly TRBD1 on 6 matching bases. Germline V gene data show CDR1 as SNHLY and CDR2 as FYNNEI. The CDR3 has 14 residues. With 6 bases removed from V and 4 bases from J, the gap between germline ends came to 15 bases. CDR3 region: CASRKTGVGYGYTF. CDR3 nucleotides: TGTGCCAGCAGAAAGACAGGAGTAGGCTATGGCTACACCTTC.

This clone has only a few counts. This chain uses TRBV28 with TRBJ1-2; D ambiguous. The CDR3 covers 13 residues. Trimming took 3 bases from V and 3 from J, leaving 8 bases between them. Looked up from germline, CDR1 is MDHEN and CDR2 is SYDVKM. The CDR3 DNA reads as TGTGCCAGCAGTTTTGGCAGTCACTATGGCTACACCTTC. Protein sequence: CASSFGSHYGYTF.